A selection of T cell receptor beta chains follows, all from one sample in a study of blood T cell repertoires in COVID-19. Profiling relied on immunoSEQ multiplex PCR, and the TCRdb table lists in-frame clones only, not all of them. The sample holds about 250,000 clones, almost 85% seen once. The sequenced sample was peripheral blood. These receptor sequences come from a man between 50 and 59 years old with acute or convalescent COVID-19. CDR3s include the opening cysteine and the closing phenylalanine or tryptophan. D genes are given only for firm matches. The size entry is marked missing in some rows and otherwise reads once, few, many or a size class.

length | size | J | V | D | CDR3 | DNA
14 | NA | TRBJ2-1 | TRBV19 | TRBD1 | CASTPGQGLHEQFF | TGTGCCAGTACCCCGGGACAGGGACTGCATGAGCAGTTCTTC
14 | few | TRBJ1-5 | TRBV6-5 | TRBD1 | CASRGQGFGQPQHF | TGTGCCAGCAGAGGACAGGGGTTCGGACAGCCCCAGCATTTT
14 | once | TRBJ2-3 | TRBV5-1 | NA | CASSLAEKTDTQYF | TGCGCCAGCAGCTTGGCCGAGAAGACAGATACGCAGTATTTT
14 | NA | TRBJ1-4 | TRBV6-5 | NA | CASRAGSSNEKLFF | TGTGCCAGCAGAGCGGGGTCCTCTAATGAAAAACTGTTTTTT
15 | NA | TRBJ1-6 | TRBV3-1/TRBV3-2 | NA | CASSLQQGNNSPLHF | TGTGCCAGCAGCCTCCAACAGGGAAATAATTCACCCCTCCACTTT
15 | NA | TRBJ2-2 | TRBV2 | TRBD1 | CASRLRGQGTGELFF | TGTGCCAGCAGGCTCAGGGGGCAGGGCACCGGGGAGCTGTTTTTT
13 | few | TRBJ1-2 | TRBV12-3/TRBV12-4 | TRBD1 | CASSQGQIYGYTF | TGTGCCAGCAGCCAGGGACAGATCTATGGCTACACCTTC
15 | NA | TRBJ1-6 | TRBV5-1 | TRBD1 | CASSFRTGTDSPLHF | TGCGCCAGCAGCTTTCGGACAGGGACGGATTCACCCCTCCACTTT
14 | once | TRBJ2-3 | TRBV6-6 | NA | CASSYLVATDTQYF | TGTGCCAGCAGTTACTTGGTAGCTACAGATACGCAGTATTTT
17 | NA | TRBJ1-2 | TRBV3-1/TRBV3-2 | NA | CASSQDLDAGSAYGYTF | TGTGCCAGCAGCCAAGATTTGGATGCAGGGTCTGCCTATGGCTACACCTTC
15 | NA | TRBJ1-2 | TRBV16 | TRBD1 | CASSQTDRGTYGYTF | TGTGCCAGCAGCCAGACGGACAGGGGGACCTATGGCTACACCTTC
13 | NA | TRBJ1-2 | TRBV18 | NA | CATAIGANYGYTF | TGTGCCACCGCGATTGGAGCTAACTATGGCTACACCTTC
14 | NA | TRBJ1-5 | TRBV6-5 | NA | CASSYVQGAQPQHF | TGTGCCAGCAGTTATGTCCAAGGGGCTCAGCCCCAGCATTTT
16 | many | TRBJ2-7 | TRBV20-1 | TRBD1 | CSASPGTGSKSYEQYF | TGCAGTGCTAGTCCCGGGACAGGGAGTAAGTCCTACGAGCAGTACTTC
13 | many | TRBJ2-1 | TRBV10-1 | NA | CASSVGQYNEQFF | TGCGCCAGCAGTGTCGGTCAATACAATGAGCAGTTCTTC
18 | NA | TRBJ2-1 | TRBV11-2 | TRBD2 | CASSFPGTSGSGRNEQFF | TGTGCCAGCAGCTTCCCCGGGACTAGCGGGAGCGGTCGCAATGAGCAGTTCTTC
16 | few | TRBJ2-4 | TRBV28 | NA | CASSQSRGLAKNIQYF | TGTGCCAGCAGTCAAAGTAGGGGCCTAGCCAAAAACATTCAGTACTTC
14 | NA | TRBJ2-1 | TRBV18 | TRBD2 | CASSYGTSENEQFF | TGTGCCAGCTCATACGGGACTAGCGAGAATGAGCAGTTCTTC
15 | NA | TRBJ2-5 | TRBV5-1 | TRBD1 | CASSFYRGREETQYF | TGCGCCAGCAGCTTTTACAGGGGGCGTGAAGAGACCCAGTACTTC
15 | NA | TRBJ1-5 | TRBV3-1/TRBV3-2 | TRBD1 | CASSLGTGVHQPQHF | TGTGCCAGCAGCCTTGGGACAGGCGTCCATCAGCCCCAGCATTTT
17 | NA | TRBJ1-3 | TRBV11-3 | NA | CASSLDFPPRSGNTIYF | TGTGCCAGCAGCTTAGACTTCCCCCCCCGCTCTGGAAACACCATATATTTT
17 | NA | TRBJ2-5 | TRBV19 | TRBD2 | CASSTGLAGGPGETQYF | TGTGCCAGTAGTACCGGACTAGCGGGAGGACCTGGGGAGACCCAGTACTTC
15 | NA | TRBJ1-2 | TRBV6-4 | NA | CASSDSFTGPYGYTF | TGTGCCAGCAGTGACTCGTTTACAGGCCCCTATGGCTACACCTTC
16 | NA | TRBJ2-5 | TRBV6-2/TRBV6-3 | TRBD2 | CASGLSRGGPLETQYF | TGTGCCAGCGGCCTTTCGCGGGGGGGGCCCCTGGAGACCCAGTACTTC
15 | NA | TRBJ2-1 | TRBV3-1/TRBV3-2 | TRBD2 | CASSQSQRGGNEQFF | TGTGCCAGCAGCCAGTCACAGCGGGGGGGGAATGAGCAGTTCTTC
12 | NA | TRBJ2-3 | TRBV12-3/TRBV12-4 | NA | CATGRSTDTQYF | TGTGCCACCGGGAGAAGCACAGATACGCAGTATTTT
12 | NA | TRBJ1-6 | TRBV7-9 | NA | CASSPALSPLHF | TGTGCCAGCAGCCCCGCACTTTCACCCCTCCACTTT
15 | NA | TRBJ2-5 | TRBV19 | TRBD2 | CASTHDSRGGETQYF | TGTGCCAGTACCCACGACTCGCGGGGGGGGGAGACCCAGTACTTC
13 | NA | TRBJ1-5 | TRBV6-5 | TRBD1 | CASQGQFNQPQHF | TGTGCCAGCCAGGGACAGTTCAATCAGCCCCAGCATTTT
13 | once | TRBJ2-1 | TRBV9 | TRBD1 | CASTPDVGGKQFF | TGTGCCAGCACCCCAGACGTAGGGGGCAAGCAGTTCTTC
16 | NA | TRBJ2-2 | TRBV19 | TRBD2 | CASSPPGLAGSGELFF | TGTGCCAGTAGCCCCCCGGGACTAGCGGGATCTGGGGAGCTGTTTTTT
16 | once | TRBJ2-4 | TRBV27 | TRBD1 | CASSVQGANDKNIQYF | TGTGCCAGCAGTGTACAGGGGGCTAATGACAAAAACATTCAGTACTTC
17 | few | TRBJ2-3 | TRBV12-5 | NA | CASGLDLRIGGTDTQYF | TGTGCTAGTGGTTTGGACCTGCGGATCGGGGGTACAGATACGCAGTATTTT
15 | NA | TRBJ1-2 | TRBV2 | NA | CATRVGALRNYGYTF | TGTGCCACCAGGGTAGGGGCTCTCCGGAACTATGGCTACACCTTC
12 | NA | TRBJ2-7 | TRBV29-1 | TRBD1 | CSVGQGGDEQYF | TGCAGCGTAGGACAGGGGGGAGACGAGCAGTACTTC
15 | NA | TRBJ2-2 | TRBV6-5 | TRBD2 | CASIYSGMGAGELFF | TGTGCCAGCATATATAGCGGGATGGGAGCCGGGGAGCTGTTTTTT
12 | many | TRBJ2-5 | TRBV24-1 | TRBD2 | CATSTGGETQYF | TGTGCCACCAGTACCGGGGGGGAGACCCAGTACTTC
14 | NA | TRBJ2-7 | TRBV2 | NA | CASSEAPDSYEQYF | TGTGCCAGCAGTGAAGCGCCAGACTCCTACGAGCAGTACTTC
13 | NA | TRBJ2-5 | TRBV5-4 | TRBD2 | CASSSGRPQTQYF | TGTGCCAGCAGTAGCGGGAGGCCCCAGACCCAGTACTTC
14 | NA | TRBJ1-4 | TRBV30 | NA | CAWSPTGMNEKLFF | TGTGCCTGGAGCCCAACAGGGATGAATGAAAAACTGTTTTTT
15 | NA | TRBJ1-2 | TRBV7-2 | TRBD1 | CASSPWGRQGLGYTF | TGTGCCAGCAGCCCCTGGGGTCGACAGGGATTGGGCTACACCTTC
13 | once | TRBJ2-7 | TRBV28 | NA | CASSSGVAYEQYF | TGTGCCAGCAGTTCCGGAGTCGCCTACGAGCAGTACTTC
15 | NA | TRBJ2-7 | TRBV2 | NA | CASSIQGSALYEQYF | TGTGCCAGCAGTATCCAGGGGTCGGCCCTATACGAGCAGTACTTC
15 | NA | TRBJ1-2 | TRBV28 | TRBD1 | CASSLSSGTANGYTF | TGTGCCAGCAGTTTGTCTTCCGGGACAGCTAATGGCTACACCTTC
15 | NA | TRBJ2-5 | TRBV5-4 | TRBD1 | CASSLTGGSLETQYF | TGTGCCAGCAGCTTGACAGGGGGGAGCTTGGAGACCCAGTACTTC
13 | once | TRBJ2-7 | TRBV28 | NA | CASGGESMREQYF | TGTGCCAGCGGTGGAGAAAGTATGCGCGAGCAGTACTTC